Reported below is one T cell receptor beta chain. Its matching antigen is unknown. The entry originates in a study of shared clonotypes between healthy human individuals. The assay was immunoSEQ multiplex PCR, and TCRdb's table has in-frame clones only and misses some. This table holds roughly 810,000 clones, 90% to 97% found once. Study conclusions and caveats: The study generally estimated greater richness for naive than memory subsets. Clonotypes which were not shared had lower generation probabilities than clonotypes that all four donors shared. Naive CD4 clonotype sharing across a handful of donors was approximately 5%.

CD45RO-negative CD8 cells positively selected for CCR7 made up the naive population, which excluded terminally differentiated effector memory CD45RA+ cells. Every donor was a Caucasian adult from Nashville, Tennessee. This receptor was obtained from a man aged 25-45 years in good health. What was sequenced was naive CD8+ T cells sorted from blood.

DNA of the CDR3: TGTGCCAGCAGCTTCCGGACAGGGGGCGTAGACCAATGGGACACTGAAGCTTTCTTT. This translates into CASSFRTGGVDQWDTEAFF. The gene calls are TRBV7-6 and TRBJ1-1, with 11 bases that match TRBD1. From germline, CDR1 is SGHVS and CDR2 FNYEAQ. The CDR3 is 19 residues long. After removal of 3 bases from V and 3 bases from J, the junction contained 15 bases not matched to a gene.